This is a list of T cell receptor beta chains from one sample in a study of PD-1 blockade in classical Hodgkin lymphoma. Here immunoSEQ multiplex PCR was the method, and the copy in TCRdb shows in-frame clones only, minus some. The sample gives fewer than 30,000 clones, roughly 82% of which show up once; 11% is in the top ten. The sample consisted of peripheral blood mononuclear cells (PBMCs), taken before the second cycle of nivolumab. The source of these receptors is a human donor with classical Hodgkin lymphoma. CDR3s include the opening cysteine and the closing phenylalanine or tryptophan. D genes are given only for firm matches. Clone size is shown for a subset of rows, as once, few, many or a class of expanded clone.

v_gene	len	j_gene	d_gene	abundance	CDR3nt	CDR3aa
TRBV28	16	TRBJ1-1	.	.	TGTGCCAGCAGTTTAGATACGGCGGGGGTGTTCACTGAAGCTTTCTTT	CASSLDTAGVFTEAFF
TRBV4-2	12	TRBJ2-7	TRBD2	medium-sized	TGTGCCGCCGGGCTAGCGGGGAGGGAGCAGTACTTC	CAAGLAGREQYF
TRBV6-1	13	TRBJ2-7	.	.	TGTGCCAGCAATCACCGGCCGGGGGACGAGCAGTACTTC	CASNHRPGDEQYF
TRBV14	14	TRBJ2-1	TRBD2	.	TGTGCCAGCAGCCCTCGGGGGGGGACGAATGAGCAGTTCTTC	CASSPRGGTNEQFF
TRBV4-2	16	TRBJ1-4	.	.	TGTGCCAGCAGCCAATCGAAGGGGGGGCGAGAGGAAAAACTGTTTTTT	CASSQSKGGREEKLFF
TRBV10-1	15	TRBJ1-2	TRBD1	.	TGCGCCAGCAGTGAGGGACAGGGAGGAATGGATGGCTACACCTTC	CASSEGQGGMDGYTF
TRBV7-9	14	TRBJ2-7	.	.	TGTGCCAGCAGCTTAGGAGACAGGCCCTACGAGCAGTACTTC	CASSLGDRPYEQYF
TRBV4-3	17	TRBJ1-6	.	.	TGCGCCAGCAGCCTTATCAACAGGGTTCCCTATAATTCACCCCTCCACTTT	CASSLINRVPYNSPLHF
TRBV27	15	TRBJ1-5	TRBD1	.	TGTGCCAGCAGTTCCCGACAGGGTCGCAATCAGCCCCAGCATTTT	CASSSRQGRNQPQHF
TRBV5-1	14	TRBJ2-7	.	.	TGCGCCAGCAGCTTGGCCGGGGCTTCCTACGAGCAGTACTTC	CASSLAGASYEQYF
TRBV5-6	16	TRBJ1-2	TRBD1	.	TGTGCCAGCAGCCGGAACGGACAGGACCCCCTCTATGGCTACACCTTC	CASSRNGQDPLYGYTF
TRBV4-3	15	TRBJ2-1	TRBD1	.	TGCGCCAGCGGACTAGGGACAGGGACCTACAATGAGCAGTTCTTC	CASGLGTGTYNEQFF
TRBV4-1	15	TRBJ2-1	TRBD2	.	TGCGCCAGCAGCCTCGGACTAGCGGGGTGGGGTGAGCAGTTCTTC	CASSLGLAGWGEQFF
TRBV27	17	TRBJ2-3	.	.	TGTGCCAGCAGTTCCTTCCTCCGGGGCCCGATAGGGAATACGCAGTATTTT	CASSSFLRGPIGNTQYF
TRBV18	14	TRBJ2-3	.	.	TGTGCCAGCTCACGTCGGAGCAGCACAGATACGCAGTATTTT	CASSRRSSTDTQYF
TRBV7-3	18	TRBJ2-3	TRBD2	.	TGTGCCAGCAGCTCCGGGAGGCGGGGGGGCGGAGTGGCAGATACGCAGTATTTT	CASSSGRRGGGVADTQYF
TRBV7-2	13	TRBJ2-7	TRBD2	.	TGTGCCAGCAGCTTAGAAGGCGGGGGGGGAAAGTACTTC	CASSLEGGGGKYF
TRBV6-4	13	TRBJ2-5	.	.	TGTGCCAGCACCCGTGGGCAAGAAGAGACCCAGTACTTC	CASTRGQEETQYF
TRBV19	16	TRBJ2-3	TRBD1	.	TGTGCCAGTAGTATTACCGGGACAGGGGCCACAGATACGCAGTATTTT	CASSITGTGATDTQYF
TRBV19	15	TRBJ2-1	.	.	TGTGCCAGTAGTATTACACCCAGGGGCTACAATGAGCAGTTCTTC	CASSITPRGYNEQFF
TRBV12-5	17	TRBJ2-7	.	.	TGTGCTAGTGGTTTCTCAACCCGGGACACCTCACTCTACGAGCAGTACTTC	CASGFSTRDTSLYEQYF
TRBV29-1	13	TRBJ2-7	.	.	TGCAGCGTTGTGGCGACGGACGACTACGAGCAGTACTTC	CSVVATDDYEQYF
TRBV21-1	18	TRBJ2-5	.	.	TGTGCCAGCACCCTCCGGCGGGGGACAGAGAGAATCCAAGAGACCCAGTACTTC	CASTLRRGTERIQETQYF
TRBV18	15	TRBJ2-3	TRBD2	.	TGTGCCAGCTCACCCGGGGGGGCCCGGGCAGATACGCAGTATTTT	CASSPGGARADTQYF
TRBV27	13	TRBJ2-7	.	.	TGTGCCAGCAGTTTAGGGTTCAGGGACGAGCAGTACTTC	CASSLGFRDEQYF
TRBV18	12	TRBJ2-7	.	.	TGTGCCAGCTCACCGGTCCACTACGAGCAGTACTTC	CASSPVHYEQYF
TRBV7-2	13	TRBJ1-2	.	.	TGTGCCAGCAGCCCAGTCGCTAACTATGGCTACACCTTC	CASSPVANYGYTF
TRBV18	15	TRBJ2-2	TRBD1	.	TGTGCCAGCTCTGGCGGACAGGGCGGTTCCGGGGAGCTGTTTTTT	CASSGGQGGSGELFF
TRBV4-1	18	TRBJ2-7	TRBD2	once	TGCGCCAGCAGCCAATTACTAGCGGGGGGGCCAAAAGACTACGAGCAGTACTTC	CASSQLLAGGPKDYEQYF
TRBV4-3	14	TRBJ2-7	.	.	TGCGCCAGCAGCCAAGAGAATCGGATTTACGAGCAGTACTTC	CASSQENRIYEQYF
TRBV5-5	16	TRBJ1-5	.	few	TGTGCCAGCAGCGACGTGACTTGGGACAGCAATCAGCCCCAGCATTTT	CASSDVTWDSNQPQHF
TRBV29-1	15	TRBJ2-2	.	once	TGCAGCGTTAATTTGGGGGGCGATGGCACCGGGGAGCTGTTTTTT	CSVNLGGDGTGELFF
TRBV7-6	15	TRBJ1-5	.	.	TGTGCCAGCAGCGCCGACATGTTGGGGAGTCAGCCCCAGCATTTT	CASSADMLGSQPQHF
TRBV11-3	15	TRBJ1-1	.	once	TGTGCCAGCAGCCCCGGGTTGGGGAGGAGCACTGAAGCTTTCTTT	CASSPGLGRSTEAFF
TRBV2	13	TRBJ2-3	.	once	TGTGCCGGACAGCCTCCATTCACAGATACGCAGTATTTT	CAGQPPFTDTQYF
TRBV6-5	16	TRBJ1-6	.	.	TGTGCCAGCAGTTACGCCGCACAGGGTTCGGAGTCACCCCTCCACTTT	CASSYAAQGSESPLHF
TRBV2	14	TRBJ1-6	.	.	TGTGCCAGCAGTGATAGTGAGGCCAGCTCACCCCTCCACTTT	CASSDSEASSPLHF
TRBV7-2	14	TRBJ1-2	TRBD1	few	TGTGCCAGCAGCTACCGGGACAGGGGTTATGGCTACACCTTC	CASSYRDRGYGYTF
TRBV5-4	13	TRBJ2-5	.	.	TGTGCCAGCAGAGACGGACAGCGGGGGACCCAGTACTTC	CASRDGQRGTQYF
TRBV6-6	13	TRBJ1-1	.	.	TGTGCCAGCAGGGGCCTCATGAACACTGAAGCTTTCTTT	CASRGLMNTEAFF
TRBV2	12	TRBJ2-6	.	.	TGTGCCAGCAGAGTTAGGGCCAACGTCCTGACTTTC	CASRVRANVLTF
TRBV4-1	14	TRBJ1-1	.	.	TGCGCCAGCAGCCGCCCCAGGGCGAACACTGAAGCTTTCTTT	CASSRPRANTEAFF
TRBV15	15	TRBJ1-5	.	.	TGTGCCACCAGCGGCCTCCGGGTGGTAAATCAGCCCCAGCATTTT	CATSGLRVVNQPQHF